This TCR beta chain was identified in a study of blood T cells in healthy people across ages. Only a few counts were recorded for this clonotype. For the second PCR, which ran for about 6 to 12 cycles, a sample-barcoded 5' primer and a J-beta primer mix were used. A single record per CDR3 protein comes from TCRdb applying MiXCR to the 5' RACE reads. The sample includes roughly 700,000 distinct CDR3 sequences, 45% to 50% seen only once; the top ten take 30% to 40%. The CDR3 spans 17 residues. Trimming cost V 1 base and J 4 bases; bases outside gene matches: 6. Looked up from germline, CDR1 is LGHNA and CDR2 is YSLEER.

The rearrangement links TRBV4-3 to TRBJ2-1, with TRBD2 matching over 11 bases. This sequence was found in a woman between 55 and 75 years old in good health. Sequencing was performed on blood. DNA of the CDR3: TGCGCCAGCAGCCAAGGTCCTGGGACTAGCGGATACAATGAGCAGTTCTTC. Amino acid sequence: CASSQGPGTSGYNEQFF.